The clone carrying this TCR beta chain was detected a few times. The antigen is not known. The sample belongs to a study of T cell responses to AZD1222 COVID-19 vaccine. General observations from the study: Vaccination with two AZD1222 doses was followed by a rise in Spike-specific TCR breadth and depth.

TCRdb's copy holds only in-frame clones and misses some; the assay was immunoSEQ multiplex PCR. The top ten clones hold about 2.9% of a sample with about 120,000 clones, around 83% of them seen once. Trimming left V 3 bases short and J 4 bases short, with 9 bases between. The CDR3 is made up of 13 amino acids. Germline CDR1 SNHLY, CDR2 FYNNEI. The genes are TRBV2 and TRBJ1-2; TRBD1 is a possible D gene (5 bases). The clonotype comes from an adult who received the AZD1222 COVID-19 vaccine. Material: peripheral blood, obtained 28 days after the second AZD1222 dose. CDR3 in amino acids: CASSESGSYGYTF. CDR3 nucleotides: TGTGCCAGCAGTGAGTCAGGGAGCTATGGCTACACCTTC.